This T cell receptor (beta chain) stems from a study of OX40 agonist ivuxolimab in advanced cancers. A remark on this clone: The antigen remains undetermined.

Study-level points and caveats: Still undetermined is the antigen specificity of the expanded peripheral T cells. At 0.1 to 3.0 mg/kg, clonal expansion of CD4+ and CD8+ blood T cells had occurred by week 6.

TCRdb's copy holds only in-frame clones and misses some; the assay was immunoSEQ multiplex PCR. The sample includes roughly 90,000 clones, just over 90% of them seen just once. In germline, CDR1 is SGHRS, CDR2 YFSETQ. The V and J ends lost 6 bases and 4 bases respectively, with 10 bases between them. The CDR3 loop spans 12 amino acids. The sequencing here drew on CD4+ or CD8+ T cells sorted from blood, taken in a trial of the OX40 agonist ivuxolimab. The chain links TRBV5-1 to TRBJ2-5, with D maybe TRBD2 (5 bases). The receptor's source is an adult with an advanced solid tumor such as melanoma, head and neck, liver or kidney cancer. CDR3 region: CASMRVGETQYF. CDR3 DNA sequence: TGCGCCAGCATGAGGGTTGGAGAGACCCAGTACTTC.